These 5 T cell receptor beta chains originate from one sample sequenced in a study of radiation and T cells in renal cell carcinoma. Only in-frame clones appear in the TCRdb table, and some are missing; sequencing was by immunoSEQ multiplex PCR. The sample yields about 130,000 clones, about four fifths seen once. The time point was: baseline pretreatment blood. Treatment here: 15 Gy SBRT to primary tumor, nephrectomy 4 weeks later. The sequencing used blood, collected from a patient whose treatment included radiotherapy and nephrectomy. These receptors came from a woman aged 55-69 years with renal cell carcinoma.

This clone was counted a few times. One end of the junction fails to match germline, which may point to a read error. The chain joins TRBV7-7 to TRBJ1-6, with D hard to call. The germline V gene has CDR1 SSHAT and CDR2 FNYEAQ (reference sequence). There are 12 residues in the CDR3. In nucleotides, the CDR3 is TGTGCTAGCAGAAAGACACCGTCACCCCTCCACTTT. Its protein product is CASRKTPSPLHF.

The V gene is TRBV11-3, the J gene TRBJ2-1, with D maybe TRBD1 (5 bases). Trimming removed 2 bases at V and 7 bases at J, with 15 bases between. CDR3 length: 15 amino acids. Germline CDR1 and CDR2: SGHNT and YENEEA. For the CDR3, the DNA is TGTGCCAGCAGCTTAAGGGGTAGTACGAGGAATGAGCAGTTCTTC. This translates into CASSLRGSTRNEQFF. The variable domain in full, with the rest retrieved from reference TRBV11-3 and TRBJ2-1, is EAGVVQSPRYKIIEKKQPVAFWCNPISGHNTLYWYLQNLGQGPELLIRYENEEAVDDSQLPKDRFSAERLKGVDSTLKIQPAELGDSAVYLCASSLRGSTRNEQFFGPGTRLTVL.

This sequence joins TRBV28 and TRBJ2-7; D might be TRBD2 (6 bases). From germline, CDR1 is MDHEN and CDR2 SYDVKM. This CDR3 is 15 amino acids long. The V end was cut by 5 bases, the J end by 4 bases, with 18 bases between. CDR3 nucleotides: TGTGCCAGCAGTCCGGCGTTGGGGGGATGGTACGAGCAGTACTTC. It specifies CASSPALGGWYEQYF.

CDR3 nucleotide sequence: TGTGCCAGCAGCGTAGGTCGGACAGACGTTAATTTCTTCGAGGCTTTCTTT. Translating gives CASSVGRTDVNFFEAFF. V is TRBV9 and J is TRBJ1-1; the D gene is possibly TRBD1 (6 bases). V was cut by 0 bases and J by 11 bases, with 26 bases left in between. Germline V CDR1 and CDR2: SGDLS, YYNGEE. This CDR3 has 17 residues. The variable domain in full, with the rest retrieved from reference TRBV9 and TRBJ1-1, is DSGVTQTPKHLITATGQRVTLRCSPRSGDLSVYWYQQSLDQGLQFLIQYYNGEERAKGNILERFSAQQFPDLHSELNLSSLELGDSALYFCASSVGRTDVNFFEAFFGQGTRLTVV.

The chain employs TRBV5-4 and TRBJ2-7; perhaps D is TRBD1 or TRBD2 (5 bases each). The CDR3 loop spans 13 amino acids. Trimming removed 9 bases from V and 5 bases from J, with 18 bases in between. CDR1 and CDR2 from the germline V gene are SGHNT and YYREEE (reference sequence). CDR3 sequence: CATTGTPRDEQYF. CDR3 bases: TGTGCCACCACCGGGACCCCTAGGGACGAGCAGTACTTC. The full variable domain, its missing parts supplied by reference TRBV5-4 and TRBJ2-7, is ETGVTQSPTHLIKTRGQQVTLRCSSQSGHNTVSWYQQALGQGPQFIFQYYREEENGRGNFPPRFSGLQFPNYSSELNVNALELDDSALYLCATTGTPRDEQYFGPGTRLTVT.